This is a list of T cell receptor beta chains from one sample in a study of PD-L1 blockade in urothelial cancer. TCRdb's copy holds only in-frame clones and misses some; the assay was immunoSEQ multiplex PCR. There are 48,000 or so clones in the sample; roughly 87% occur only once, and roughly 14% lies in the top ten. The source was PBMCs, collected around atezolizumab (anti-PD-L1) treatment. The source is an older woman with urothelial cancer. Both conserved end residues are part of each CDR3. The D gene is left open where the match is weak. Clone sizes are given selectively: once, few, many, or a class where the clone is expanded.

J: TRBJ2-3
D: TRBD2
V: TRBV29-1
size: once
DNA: TGCAGCGTGGCCGGGACTAGCGGAACAGATACGCAGTATTTT
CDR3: CSVAGTSGTDTQYF

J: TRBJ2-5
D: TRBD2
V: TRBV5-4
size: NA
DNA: TGTGCCAGCACCCTCGGAGCTAGCGGCATCCAAGAGACCCAGTACTTC
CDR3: CASTLGASGIQETQYF

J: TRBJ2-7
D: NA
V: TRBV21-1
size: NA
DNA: TGTGCCAGCAGCAAACCCGGGGGGGAGAATCACCACCACTACGAGCAGTACTTC
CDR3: CASSKPGGENHHHYEQYF

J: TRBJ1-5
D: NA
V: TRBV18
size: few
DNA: TGTGCCAGCTCACCTTCTTTAAAAGTAGGGGGAAGTCAGCCCCAGCATTTT
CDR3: CASSPSLKVGGSQPQHF

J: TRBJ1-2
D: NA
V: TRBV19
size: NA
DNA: TGTGCCAGTAGTTCTAACGACTTTTCCAACTATGGCTACACCTTC
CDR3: CASSSNDFSNYGYTF

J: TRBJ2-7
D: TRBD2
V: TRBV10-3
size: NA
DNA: TGTGCCATCAGTGAGGGACTAGCCGACCTCAACTACGAGCAGTACTTC
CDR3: CAISEGLADLNYEQYF

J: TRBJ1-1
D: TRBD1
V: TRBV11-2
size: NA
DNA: TGTGCCAGCAGCCCAGGGACAGGGGGCGGGGGAGACACTGAAGCTTTCTTT
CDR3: CASSPGTGGGGDTEAFF

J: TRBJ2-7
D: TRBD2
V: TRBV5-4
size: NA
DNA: TGTGCCAGCAGCTTGGACCTTAGCGGGAGAATCACCGCCTACGAGCAGTACTTC
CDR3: CASSLDLSGRITAYEQYF

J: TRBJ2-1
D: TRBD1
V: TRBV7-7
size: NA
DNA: TGTGCCAGCAGCTTAGCCGGACAGGGTATTGGTGAGCAGTTCTTC
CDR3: CASSLAGQGIGEQFF

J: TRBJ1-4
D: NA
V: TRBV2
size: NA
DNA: TGTGCCAGCACCGGGACAATTTCAACTAATGAAAAACTGTTTTTT
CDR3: CASTGTISTNEKLFF

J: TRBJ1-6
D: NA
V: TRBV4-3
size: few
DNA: TGCGCCAGCAGCCAAGAAATACTCTCACCCCTCCACTTT
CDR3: CASSQEILSPLHF

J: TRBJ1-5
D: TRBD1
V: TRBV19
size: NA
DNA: TGTGCCAGTACGGGACAGATAAATCAGCCCCAGCATTTT
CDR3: CASTGQINQPQHF

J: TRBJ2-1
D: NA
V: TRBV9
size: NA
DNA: TGTGCAACCCTTGAAGGCGAGGTTGAGCAGTTCTTC
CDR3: CATLEGEVEQFF

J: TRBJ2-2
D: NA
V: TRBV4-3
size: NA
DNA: TGCGCCAGCAGCCAAGAGTCCGTCGGGGAGCTGTTTTTT
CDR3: CASSQESVGELFF

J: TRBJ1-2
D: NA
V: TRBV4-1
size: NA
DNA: TGCGCCAGCAGCCAAGATCAGGTCTATGGCTACACCTTC
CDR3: CASSQDQVYGYTF

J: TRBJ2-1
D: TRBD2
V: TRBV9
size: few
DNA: TGTGCCAGCAGCGTAGACGGGGGGATGCAGTTCTTC
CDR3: CASSVDGGMQFF

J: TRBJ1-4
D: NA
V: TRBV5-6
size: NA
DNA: TGTGCCAGCACCCTCCTACCTAATGAAAAACTGTTTTTT
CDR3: CASTLLPNEKLFF

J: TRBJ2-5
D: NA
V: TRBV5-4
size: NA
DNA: TGTGCCAGCAGCCCCCGGGACTTAATGGGGACCCAGTACTTC
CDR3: CASSPRDLMGTQYF

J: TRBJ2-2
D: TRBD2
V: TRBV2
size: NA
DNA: TGTGCCAGCAGGATTAGAGCGGGAGTGTTCACCTCCGGGGAGCTGTTTTTT
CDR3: CASRIRAGVFTSGELFF

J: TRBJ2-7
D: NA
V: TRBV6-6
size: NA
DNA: TGTGCCAGCAGTTCCGTGGATGAGGGAAGGTACGAGCAGTACTTC
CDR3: CASSSVDEGRYEQYF

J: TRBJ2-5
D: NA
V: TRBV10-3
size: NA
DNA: TGTGCCATCAGTGAGGGGGACTTCTACCAAGAGACCCAGTACTTC
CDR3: CAISEGDFYQETQYF

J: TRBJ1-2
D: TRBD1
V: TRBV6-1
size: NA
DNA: TGTGCCAGCAGTGAATGGAAACAGGGGGCAAACTATGGCTACACCTTC
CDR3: CASSEWKQGANYGYTF

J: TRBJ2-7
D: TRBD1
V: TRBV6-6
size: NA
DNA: TGTGCCAGCAGCTCCGGGACAGGGGGCAGCGCCTACGAGCAGTACTTC
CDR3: CASSSGTGGSAYEQYF

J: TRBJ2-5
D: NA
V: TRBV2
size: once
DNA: TGTGCCAGCAGTGATCAGGGGTATGAGACCCAGTACTTC
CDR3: CASSDQGYETQYF

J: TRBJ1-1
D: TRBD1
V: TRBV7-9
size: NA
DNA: TGTGCCAGCAGCTTATCCCCCCACAGGGGCCCTCTGAACACTGAAGCTTTCTTT
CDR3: CASSLSPHRGPLNTEAFF

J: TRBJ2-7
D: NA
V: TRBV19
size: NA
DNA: TGTGCCAGTAGTGCACAGGGAGAAAAGGCCGACTACGAGCAGTACTTC
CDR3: CASSAQGEKADYEQYF

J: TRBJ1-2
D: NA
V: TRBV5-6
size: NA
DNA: TGTGCCAGCAGCCCGCCCCAGGGAAGCAGAGGCTACACCTTC
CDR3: CASSPPQGSRGYTF

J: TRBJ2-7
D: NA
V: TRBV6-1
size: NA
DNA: TGTGCCAGCAGTGAGAGCGTCAGAAGCTACGAGCAGTACTTC
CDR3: CASSESVRSYEQYF

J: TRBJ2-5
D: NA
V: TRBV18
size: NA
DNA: TGTGCCAGCTCACCCGGGAGCCCCCGGGAGACCCAGTACTTC
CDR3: CASSPGSPRETQYF

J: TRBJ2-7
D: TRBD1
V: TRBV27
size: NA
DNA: TGTGCCAGCAGTTTTGACAGGGGTTTGAACGAGCAGTACTTC
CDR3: CASSFDRGLNEQYF

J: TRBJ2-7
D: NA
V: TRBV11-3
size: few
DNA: TGTGCCAGCAGCCTGGTGGGAGCACCCCTCTCCTACGAGCAGTACTTC
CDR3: CASSLVGAPLSYEQYF

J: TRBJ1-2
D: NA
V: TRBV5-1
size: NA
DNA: TGCGCCAGCGGTCTATCATCGGTTCGGGTTCGAAAGACCTATGGCTACACCTTC
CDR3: CASGLSSVRVRKTYGYTF

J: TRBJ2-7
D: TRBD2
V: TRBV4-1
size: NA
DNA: TGCGCCAGCAGCCCCGCCGGACTAGCGGGAGCATACGAGCAGTACTTC
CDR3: CASSPAGLAGAYEQYF

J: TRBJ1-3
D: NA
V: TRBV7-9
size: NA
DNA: TGTGCCAGCAGCTTAGTCGGGAACTCTGGAAACACCATATATTTT
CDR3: CASSLVGNSGNTIYF

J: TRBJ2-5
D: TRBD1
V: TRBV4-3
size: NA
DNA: TGCGCCAGCAGCCAAGATGGGACAGCAGAAGAGACCCAGTACTTC
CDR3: CASSQDGTAEETQYF

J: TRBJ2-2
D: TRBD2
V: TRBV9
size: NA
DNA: TGTGCCAGCAAGAGGACTAGCGATACCGGGGAGCTGTTTTTT
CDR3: CASKRTSDTGELFF

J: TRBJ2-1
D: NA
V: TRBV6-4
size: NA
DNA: TGTGCCAGCAGTGTGTCTAGCGTTTACAATGAGCAGTTCTTC
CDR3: CASSVSSVYNEQFF

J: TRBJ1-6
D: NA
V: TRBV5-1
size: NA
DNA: TGCGCCAGCAGCTTGATCTCAGGGACAAATTCACCCCTCCACTTT
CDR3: CASSLISGTNSPLHF

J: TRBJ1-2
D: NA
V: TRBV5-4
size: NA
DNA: TGTGCCAGCACCCTCGGGGGGGGAGGCCTTAACTATGGCTACACCTTC
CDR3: CASTLGGGGLNYGYTF

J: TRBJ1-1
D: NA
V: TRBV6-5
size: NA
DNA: TGTGCCAGCAGTTACGCGGGTGGGAACACTGAAGCTTTCTTT
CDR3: CASSYAGGNTEAFF

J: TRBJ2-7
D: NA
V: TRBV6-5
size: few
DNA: TGTGCCAGCAGTCGGGGGAGAAGGGAGTACTTC
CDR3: CASSRGRREYF

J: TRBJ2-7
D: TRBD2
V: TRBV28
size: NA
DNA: TGTGCCAGCCTGACTAGCGGAGGTTACTACGAGCAGTACTTC
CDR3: CASLTSGGYYEQYF

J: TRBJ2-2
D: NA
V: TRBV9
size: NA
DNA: TGTGCCAGCAGCGTATTAGGTGGCGGGACAGACACCGGGGAGCTGTTTTTT
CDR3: CASSVLGGGTDTGELFF

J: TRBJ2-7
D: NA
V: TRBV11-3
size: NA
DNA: TGTGCCAGCAGCTTAGACGGCAGGGCCTACGAGCAGTACTTC
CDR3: CASSLDGRAYEQYF

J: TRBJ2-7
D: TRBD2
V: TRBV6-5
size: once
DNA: TGTGCCACCCAGCGGGGAAGCTCCTACGAGCAGTACTTC
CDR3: CATQRGSSYEQYF